These T cell receptor beta chains were read from a single sample in a study of blood T cell repertoires in COVID-19. The data were produced by immunoSEQ multiplex PCR, yet TCRdb's version contains in-frame clones alone and is incomplete. Of 250,000 to 350,000 clones listed, over 85% were seen once; the top ten hold 2.5% to 3.5%. Sequenced: PBMCs or T cells enriched from blood (not recorded which). These receptors originate from a woman aged 50 to 60 who had been exposed to COVID-19. Each CDR3 is given with its conserved first and last residue. D genes are given only for firm matches.

d_gene,v_gene,len,j_gene,CDR3aa,CDR3nt
TRBD1,TRBV12-3/TRBV12-4,12,TRBJ2-7,CASSRTGYDQYF,TGTGCCAGCAGCCGGACAGGCTATGACCAGTACTTC
.,TRBV5-1,14,TRBJ2-2,CASSLGGGTGELFF,TGCGCCAGCAGCTTGGGCGGCGGCACCGGGGAGCTGTTTTTT
.,TRBV30,15,TRBJ1-4,CAWSVPGGTNEKLFF,TGTGCCTGGAGTGTACCGGGGGGAACTAATGAAAAACTGTTTTTT
.,TRBV4-1,16,TRBJ2-1,CASSQDFRTYYNEQFF,TGCGCCAGCAGCCAAGATTTCCGGACTTATTACAATGAGCAGTTCTTC
.,TRBV5-1,16,TRBJ2-7,CASSSGPGQITYEQYF,TGCGCCAGCAGCTCCGGCCCCGGACAGATAACCTACGAGCAGTACTTC
.,TRBV6-5,14,TRBJ1-6,CASSYNGESSPLHF,TGTGCCAGCAGTTACAACGGGGAGTCTTCACCCCTCCACTTT
TRBD2,TRBV11-2,15,TRBJ2-5,CASAQGSGVRETQYF,TGTGCCAGCGCCCAAGGAAGCGGGGTCAGGGAGACCCAGTACTTC
.,TRBV2,16,TRBJ1-5,CASSPSTRGSNQPQHF,TGTGCCAGCAGCCCCAGCACACGGGGGAGCAATCAGCCCCAGCATTTT
.,TRBV14,14,TRBJ1-2,CASSQGGFSYGYTF,TGTGCCAGCAGCCAAGGGGGCTTTAGCTATGGCTACACCTTC
.,TRBV28,15,TRBJ1-3,CASSFVGAGGNTIYF,TGTGCCAGCAGTTTTGTGGGGGCTGGTGGAAACACCATATATTTT
.,TRBV4-1,16,TRBJ2-1,CASSRSERPPRNEQFF,TGCGCCAGCAGTCGTTCCGAGCGCCCCCCGCGAAATGAGCAGTTCTTC
.,TRBV27,15,TRBJ2-3,CASSFLTVITDTQYF,TGTGCCAGCAGTTTCTTGACAGTTATAACAGATACGCAGTATTTT
.,TRBV6-5,12,TRBJ2-7,CASSSTPREQYF,TGTGCCAGCAGTTCGACTCCCCGCGAGCAGTACTTC
.,TRBV3-1/TRBV3-2,15,TRBJ2-5,CASSLLLGGQETQYF,TGTGCCAGCAGCCTCCTTTTGGGGGGACAAGAGACCCAGTACTTC
TRBD2,TRBV2,16,TRBJ2-3,CASSELLAGGTDTQYF,TGTGCCAGCAGTGAATTGCTAGCGGGGGGCACAGATACGCAGTATTTT
.,TRBV28,15,TRBJ1-4,CASSHSRSGTEKLFF,TGTGCCAGCAGTCACTCCCGGTCCGGGACAGAAAAACTGTTTTTT
.,TRBV5-8,14,TRBJ1-2,CASSFNLDLSGYTF,TGTGCCAGCAGCTTTAATTTGGACTTAAGTGGCTACACCTTC
TRBD1,TRBV27,13,TRBJ1-5,CASRGQLNQPQHF,TGTGCCAGCAGGGGACAGCTCAATCAGCCCCAGCATTTT
.,TRBV13,15,TRBJ1-1,CASSFSTGVNTEAFF,TGTGCCAGCAGCTTTTCGACGGGGGTGAACACTGAAGCTTTCTTT
.,TRBV27,13,TRBJ2-7,CASSLQQGGEQYF,TGTGCCAGCAGTTTACAGCAGGGTGGCGAGCAGTACTTC
TRBD2,TRBV7-8,17,TRBJ2-3,CASSPQTGAGGLDTQYF,TGTGCCAGCAGCCCACAAACCGGAGCGGGGGGCCTAGATACGCAGTATTTT
.,TRBV10-3,13,TRBJ1-1,CAISGGGSAEAFF,TGTGCCATCAGTGGGGGGGGTTCCGCTGAAGCTTTCTTT